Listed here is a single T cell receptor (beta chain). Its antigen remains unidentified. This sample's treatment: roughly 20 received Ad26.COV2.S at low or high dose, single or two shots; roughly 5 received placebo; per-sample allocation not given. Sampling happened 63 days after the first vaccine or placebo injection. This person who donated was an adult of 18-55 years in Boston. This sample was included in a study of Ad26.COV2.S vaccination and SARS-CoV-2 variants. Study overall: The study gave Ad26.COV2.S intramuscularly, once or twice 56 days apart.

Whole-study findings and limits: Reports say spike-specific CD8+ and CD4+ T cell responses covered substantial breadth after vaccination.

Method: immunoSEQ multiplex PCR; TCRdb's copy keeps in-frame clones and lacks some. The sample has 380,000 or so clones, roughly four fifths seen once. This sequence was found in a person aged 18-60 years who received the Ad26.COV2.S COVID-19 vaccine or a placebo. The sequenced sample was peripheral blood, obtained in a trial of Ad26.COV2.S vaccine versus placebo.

DNA of the CDR3: TGTGCCAGCAGCTCCCGCCTAGCGGGGAGTGCAGATACGCAGTATTTT. It encodes CASSSRLAGSADTQYF. The J gene is TRBJ2-3, the V gene TRBV7-3; 9 bases are shared with TRBD2. In germline, CDR1 is SGHTA, CDR2 FQGTGA. This CDR3 is 16 amino acids long. The junction had 9 bases not matched to a gene; V was cut back by 4 bases and J by 4 bases.